This is a list of T cell receptor beta chains from one sample in a study of blood T cell repertoires in COVID-19. Sequencing was performed with immunoSEQ multiplex PCR; in TCRdb, only in-frame clones are kept and a portion is missing. The sample holds about 340,000 clones, more than 75% seen once. Sequenced sample: peripheral blood. The receptors shown here come from a woman aged 18 to 35 who had recovered from COVID-19. CDR3s include the opening cysteine and the closing phenylalanine or tryptophan. The order of the fields is D gene, J gene, clone size, V gene, CDR3 protein, CDR3 DNA. The D gene is left open where the match is weak. The size entry is marked missing in some rows and otherwise reads once, few, many or a size class.

>TRBD1|TRBJ1-1|NA|TRBV27
CASSPFTGGTEAFF
TGTGCCAGCAGTCCGTTTACAGGGGGCACTGAAGCTTTCTTT
>TRBD2|TRBJ2-1|NA|TRBV9
CASSVGLAGVRGYNEQFF
TGTGCCAGCAGCGTGGGACTAGCGGGAGTAAGGGGCTACAATGAGCAGTTCTTC
>NA|TRBJ2-3|NA|TRBV5-5
CASSLGGSAGVPTDTQYF
TGTGCCAGCAGCTTGGGGGGGTCGGCAGGGGTCCCCACAGATACGCAGTATTTT
>NA|TRBJ2-3|NA|TRBV5-6
CASSPGVARRDTQYF
TGTGCCAGCAGCCCCGGCGTAGCGCGCAGAGATACGCAGTATTTT
>NA|TRBJ1-2|NA|TRBV7-9
CASSLRYSGYGYTF
TGTGCCAGCAGCTTAAGGTACTCGGGATATGGCTACACCTTC
>NA|TRBJ1-2|NA|TRBV19
CASRRDYRAGYTF
TGTGCCAGCCGCCGGGACTACCGAGCCGGCTACACCTTC
>TRBD2|TRBJ2-3|NA|TRBV7-2
CASSFSGNTQYF
TGTGCCAGTTCCTTTAGCGGGAATACGCAGTATTTT
>NA|TRBJ1-2|NA|TRBV10-3
CAISGSQGNYGYTF
TGTGCCATCAGTGGATCACAGGGAAACTATGGCTACACCTTC
>TRBD2|TRBJ2-3|NA|TRBV18
CASSHGTSGSIDTQYF
TGTGCCAGCTCACACGGGACTAGCGGGAGTATTGATACGCAGTATTTT
>NA|TRBJ2-3|NA|TRBV28
CASSPPPTDTQYF
TGTGCCAGCAGTCCCCCCCCGACAGATACGCAGTATTTT
>TRBD2|TRBJ2-1|NA|TRBV5-4
CASSRGTSPGYNEQFF
TGTGCCAGCAGCCGGGGGACTAGCCCCGGCTACAATGAGCAGTTCTTC
>TRBD1|TRBJ1-4|NA|TRBV30
CACKPGQGAGEKLFF
TGTGCCTGCAAACCGGGACAGGGGGCAGGTGAAAAACTGTTTTTT
>NA|TRBJ1-4|NA|TRBV27
CASSLSRVEKLFF
TGTGCCAGCAGTTTATCCAGGGTCGAAAAACTGTTTTTT
>NA|TRBJ2-1|NA|TRBV7-9
CAGVGGNEQFF
TGTGCTGGCGTAGGAGGGAATGAGCAGTTCTTC
>NA|TRBJ2-3|NA|TRBV11-2
CASSLEQITDTQYF
TGTGCCAGCAGCTTAGAGCAGATTACAGATACGCAGTATTTT
>NA|TRBJ2-1|NA|TRBV13
CASSQGRGTSYGQFF
TGTGCCAGCAGCCAGGGTAGGGGGACCTCTTATGGGCAGTTCTTC
>TRBD2|TRBJ2-2|NA|TRBV6-2/TRBV6-3
CASSARLAVNTGELFF
TGTGCCAGCAGTGCTCGACTAGCGGTTAACACCGGGGAGCTGTTTTTT
>NA|TRBJ1-3|NA|TRBV24-1
CATSGGGRGNTIYF
TGTGCCACCAGTGGAGGGGGAAGGGGAAACACCATATATTTT
>TRBD2|TRBJ2-3|once|TRBV9
CASSGELAGGYTPSTDTQYF
TGTGCCAGCAGCGGAGAACTAGCGGGAGGGTATACTCCCTCCACAGATACGCAGTATTTT
>TRBD2|TRBJ2-2|NA|TRBV15
CATSREGASGYTGELFF
TGTGCCACCAGCAGAGAAGGCGCTAGCGGATACACCGGGGAGCTGTTTTTT
>TRBD1|TRBJ1-2|NA|TRBV7-2
CASSHDRGRWYGYTF
TGTGCCAGCAGCCATGACAGGGGGCGATGGTATGGCTACACCTTC
>TRBD2|TRBJ2-2|NA|TRBV24-1
CATSDTTSGNTGELFF
TGTGCCACCAGTGATACTACTAGCGGGAACACCGGGGAGCTGTTTTTT
>NA|TRBJ2-3|NA|TRBV7-9
CASSLPIGLVVLDTQYF
TGTGCCAGCAGCTTGCCAATAGGACTCGTGGTTTTGGATACGCAGTATTTT
>NA|TRBJ1-6|NA|TRBV5-8
CASSLDRSSYNSPLHF
TGTGCCAGCAGCCTCGACAGGAGCTCCTATAATTCACCCCTCCACTTT
>TRBD1|TRBJ1-3|few|TRBV19
CASIQGASGNTIYF
TGTGCCAGTATCCAGGGGGCATCTGGAAACACCATATATTTT
>NA|TRBJ2-2|many|TRBV4-1
CASSQSKPGTQNTGELFF
TGCGCCAGCAGCCAATCAAAACCCGGGACTCAGAACACCGGGGAGCTGTTTTTT
>TRBD1|TRBJ1-2|NA|TRBV29-1
CSVGRQGTNYGYTF
TGCAGCGTTGGACGACAGGGGACTAACTATGGCTACACCTTC
>TRBD1|TRBJ1-2|NA|TRBV5-6
CASSWGQGGGGYTF
TGTGCCAGCAGCTGGGGACAGGGCGGCGGTGGCTACACCTTC
>TRBD2|TRBJ2-5|NA|TRBV7-6
CASSLNYRASGRPGEETQYF
TGTGCCAGCAGCTTAAACTACCGGGCTAGCGGGAGACCCGGGGAGGAGACCCAGTACTTC
>TRBD1|TRBJ1-2|NA|TRBV2
CASSGELQGLGYGYTF
TGTGCCAGCAGTGGGGAATTACAGGGGCTGGGGTATGGCTACACCTTC
>TRBD1|TRBJ1-2|NA|TRBV19
CASRGTGENGYTF
TGTGCCAGTAGGGGGACAGGGGAGAATGGCTACACCTTC
>TRBD2|TRBJ2-1|NA|TRBV18
CASSPGSGTYNEQFF
TGTGCCAGCTCACCGGGTAGCGGGACCTACAATGAGCAGTTCTTC
>TRBD1|TRBJ1-6|NA|TRBV11-3
CASSWRGTGGKNSPLHF
TGTGCCAGCAGCTGGAGGGGGACAGGGGGCAAAAATTCACCCCTCCACTTT
>NA|TRBJ2-2|few|TRBV12-5
CASGLILQGTGELFF
TGTGCTAGTGGTTTGATACTCCAGGGCACCGGGGAGCTGTTTTTT
>NA|TRBJ1-4|NA|TRBV6-5
CASSYGWSRTNEKLFF
TGTGCCAGCAGTTACGGGTGGAGTCGAACTAATGAAAAACTGTTTTTT
>NA|TRBJ1-5|NA|TRBV7-2
CASSLGRAVQDNQPQHF
TGTGCCAGCAGCTTAGGCCGTGCGGTTCAAGACAATCAGCCCCAGCATTTT
>NA|TRBJ1-2|NA|TRBV7-2
CASSLRGLRGRDYGYTF
TGTGCCAGCAGCTTAAGGGGGTTGCGGGGGCGAGACTATGGCTACACCTTC
>TRBD1|TRBJ2-3|NA|TRBV27
CASSVGTGHTDTQYF
TGTGCCAGCAGTGTCGGGACAGGCCACACAGATACGCAGTATTTT
>NA|TRBJ2-1|NA|TRBV7-9
CASSLGISSSQFF
TGTGCCAGCAGCTTAGGGATTAGCAGTTCGCAGTTCTTC
>TRBD1|TRBJ1-2|NA|TRBV5-1
CASMRDRGAGYTF
TGCGCCAGCATGCGAGACAGGGGGGCTGGCTACACCTTC
>TRBD2|TRBJ2-2|NA|TRBV6-5
CASSYSGGGAGELFF
TGTGCCAGCAGTTACAGCGGGGGTGGGGCCGGGGAGCTGTTTTTT
>NA|TRBJ1-1|NA|TRBV19
CASSTGEGKNTEAFF
TGTGCCAGTAGTACAGGGGAAGGAAAGAACACTGAAGCTTTCTTT
>TRBD2|TRBJ2-5|few|TRBV24-1
CATSDPLASGYQETQYF
TGTGCCACCAGTGACCCATTGGCTAGCGGGTACCAAGAGACCCAGTACTTC
>NA|TRBJ2-3|NA|TRBV7-2
CASSLMRAFSTDTQYF
TGTGCCAGCAGCTTGATGAGGGCCTTTAGCACAGATACGCAGTATTTT
>TRBD1|TRBJ2-1|NA|TRBV3-1/TRBV3-2
CASSQDWDRNEQFF
TGTGCCAGCAGCCAAGATTGGGACAGGAATGAGCAGTTCTTC
>NA|TRBJ1-2|once|TRBV5-1
CASSPGSNYGYTF
TGCGCCAGCAGCCCGGGATCTAACTATGGCTACACCTTC
>NA|TRBJ2-3|NA|TRBV6-2/TRBV6-3
CASSLSPSTDTQYF
TGTGCCAGCAGCCTGAGTCCCAGCACAGATACGCAGTATTTT
>TRBD1|TRBJ1-2|few|TRBV19
CASSSGQGGNNYGYTF
TGTGCCAGTAGTTCCGGACAGGGGGGGAATAACTATGGCTACACCTTC
>TRBD2|TRBJ2-2|NA|TRBV5-4
CASSVTSGRNTGELFF
TGTGCCAGCAGCGTCACTAGCGGGAGGAACACCGGGGAGCTGTTTTTT
>TRBD1|TRBJ1-2|NA|TRBV19
CASSIDRVAVYGYTF
TGTGCCAGTAGTATCGACAGGGTGGCCGTTTATGGCTACACCTTC
>NA|TRBJ1-4|NA|TRBV18
CASSPPNTGLVEKLFF
TGTGCCAGCTCACCACCCAACACAGGGTTGGTTGAAAAACTGTTTTTT
>TRBD2|TRBJ2-2|NA|TRBV9
CASSHPSGTSGNTGELFF
TGTGCCAGCAGCCACCCCTCCGGGACTAGCGGAAACACCGGGGAGCTGTTTTTT
>NA|TRBJ2-5|NA|TRBV7-2
CASSLAGDSETQYF
TGTGCCAGCAGCTTAGCGGGAGATTCAGAGACCCAGTACTTC
>TRBD1|TRBJ2-5|many|TRBV11-3
CASSLAGTAQETQYF
TGTGCCAGCAGCTTAGCAGGGACAGCCCAAGAGACCCAGTACTTC